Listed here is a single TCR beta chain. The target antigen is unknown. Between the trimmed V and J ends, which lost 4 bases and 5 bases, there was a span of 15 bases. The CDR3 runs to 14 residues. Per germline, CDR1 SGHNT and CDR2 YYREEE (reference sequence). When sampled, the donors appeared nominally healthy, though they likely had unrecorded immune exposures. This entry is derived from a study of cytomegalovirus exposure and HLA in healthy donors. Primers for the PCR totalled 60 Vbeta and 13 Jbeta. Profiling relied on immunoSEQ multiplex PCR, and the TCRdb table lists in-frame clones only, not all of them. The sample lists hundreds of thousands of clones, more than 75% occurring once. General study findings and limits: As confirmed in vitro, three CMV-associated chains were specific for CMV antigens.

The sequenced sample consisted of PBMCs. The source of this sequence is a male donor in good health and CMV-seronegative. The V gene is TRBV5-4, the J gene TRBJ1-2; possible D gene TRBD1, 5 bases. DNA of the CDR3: TGTGCCAGCAGCCGCGGGGGACGAAAGTATGGCTACACCTTC. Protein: CASSRGGRKYGYTF.